Sequencing of this TCR beta chain was carried out in a study of shared clonotypes between healthy human individuals. Study-wide results and limits: Larger richness was generally estimated for naive than memory subsets.

In the naive CD8 group, cells lacked CD45RO and were positively selected for CCR7, so terminally differentiated effector memory CD45RA+ cells were left out. As for this clone: Its specificity is unknown.

The protocol was immunoSEQ multiplex PCR, while the TCRdb copy is restricted to in-frame clones and leaves out a portion. The sample holds more than 2 million clones, just under 95% seen once. V dropped 5 bases and J dropped 8 bases, with 16 bases sitting between them. Germline V CDR1 and CDR2: PRHDT, FYEKMQ (reference sequence). The CDR3 is made up of 14 amino acids. V is TRBV13 and J is TRBJ2-1; D is tentatively TRBD1 or TRBD2 (7 bases each). Material for sequencing was naive CD8+ T cells from PBMCs. The sequence was collected from a man aged 18 to 29 in good health. Some clones in this sample may be carry-over from other donors' samples. The CDR3 here is CASSPRGGIDEQFF. CDR3 sequence (DNA): TGTGCCAGCAGCCCCAGGGGGGGGATTGATGAGCAGTTCTTC.